Below, 21 T cell receptor beta chains from the same sample are listed, as sequenced in a study of blood T cell repertoires in COVID-19. Clones were read by immunoSEQ multiplex PCR, and TCRdb kept only the in-frame ones, dropping some. The sample has some 700,000 clones, about 87% seen once. Sample: peripheral blood. The source is a woman younger than 35 with acute or convalescent COVID-19.

This clone has just one count. In nucleotides, the CDR3 is TGTGCCAGCTCACCAGAGCTGGATCAGCCCCAGCATTTT. It encodes CASSPELDQPQHF. This chain links TRBV18 with TRBJ1-5; D remains ambiguous. The CDR3 spans 13 residues. The V end lost 2 bases, the J end lost 5 bases, and 7 bases lay between the germline ends. CDR1 is KGHSH and CDR2 is LQKENI in the germline V gene.

The V and J genes are TRBV3-1 (or the pseudogene TRBV3-2) and TRBJ1-2, with D possibly TRBD1 on 6 matching bases. Per the germline V gene, CDR1 is LGHDT and CDR2 is YNNKEL (reference sequence). The CDR3 extends over 14 amino acids. With 5 bases removed from V and 1 base from J, the gap between germline ends came to 11 bases. This CDR3 is CASSRQASNYGYTF. CDR3 DNA sequence: TGTGCCAGCAGCAGACAGGCAAGTAACTATGGCTACACCTTC.

V gene TRBV5-5 combines with J gene TRBJ1-1, with TRBD1 identical over 10 bases. The CDR3 totals 16 residues. V shed 0 bases and J 11 bases; nucleotides not matched to a gene: 13. Germline CDR1 SGHKS, CDR2 YYEKEE (reference sequence). CDR3 amino acids: CASSLATGQGNFDAFF. The CDR3 DNA reads TGTGCCAGCAGCTTGGCCACGGGACAGGGGAACTTTGATGCTTTCTTT.

The V gene is TRBV7-9, the J gene TRBJ1-2; D unresolved. Germline V gene sequence: CDR1 SEHNR, CDR2 FQNEAQ (reference sequence). Trimming removed 3 bases at V and 3 bases at J, with 5 bases between. This CDR3 spans 12 amino acids. The CDR3 spells CASSFTDYGYTF. In DNA, the CDR3 is TGTGCCAGCAGCTTTACGGACTATGGCTACACCTTC.

The gene calls are TRBV27 and TRBJ2-7; D is perhaps TRBD2 (6 bases). Trimming removed 5 bases from V and 7 bases from J, with 18 bases in between. Germline V gene lookup returns CDR1 MNHEY and CDR2 SMNVEV (reference sequence). This CDR3 spans 14 amino acids. CDR3 DNA: TGTGCCAGCAGTCCCGGGCCGAGTGGGACTGAGCAGTACTTC. Its protein product is CASSPGPSGTEQYF.

V and J are TRBV5-4 and TRBJ2-7, with 13 bases fitting TRBD2. Germline V gene sequence: CDR1 SGHNT, CDR2 YYREEE (reference sequence). The trim removed 4 bases at V and 5 bases at J, leaving 6 bases unmatched. The CDR3 spans 15 residues. CDR3 region: CASSDGLAGDHEQYF. Written as DNA, the CDR3 is TGTGCCAGCAGCGACGGACTAGCGGGGGACCACGAGCAGTACTTC.

The chain is built from TRBV5-6 and TRBJ1-5; possibly TRBD1 for D (5 bases). Germline lookup yields CDR1 SGHDT and CDR2 YYEEEE. The CDR3 is 17 amino acids. Trimming took 2 bases from V and 6 from J, leaving 21 bases between them. CDR3: CASSFYRSGGNGQPQHF. DNA of the CDR3: TGTGCCAGCAGCTTCTACCGCTCCGGGGGTAACGGTCAGCCCCAGCATTTT.

The chain's CDR3 is CAWKSQGKGMSNQPQHF. As DNA, the CDR3 is TGTGCCTGGAAATCACAGGGTAAGGGGATGAGCAATCAGCCCCAGCATTTT. V is TRBV30 and J is TRBJ1-5; tentative D call: TRBD1 (6 bases). The germline V gene encodes CDR1 GTSNPN and CDR2 SVGIG (reference sequence). The V and J ends lost 4 bases and 1 base respectively, with 20 bases between them. CDR3 length: 17 residues.

This rearrangement joins TRBV7-9 to TRBJ2-7; a weak D match, TRBD2 (6 bases). Per germline, CDR1 SEHNR and CDR2 FQNEAQ (reference sequence). The CDR3 has 13 amino acids. V was clipped by 6 bases and J by 2 bases, with 11 bases between them. The CDR3 sequence is CASSFPGAYEQYF. CDR3 bases: TGTGCCAGCAGTTTCCCGGGGGCCTACGAGCAGTACTTC.

The CDR3 loop is CASTEPMAGGYGYTF. CDR3 in DNA: TGTGCCAGCACCGAACCAATGGCAGGAGGCTATGGCTACACCTTC. This chain connects TRBV7-9 to TRBJ1-2; D is uncertain. In germline, CDR1 is SEHNR, CDR2 FQNEAQ (reference sequence). Trimming pared 7 bases from V and 4 bases from J, leaving 19 bases between. The CDR3 is 15 amino acids.

This chain connects TRBV5-4 to TRBJ2-1; the match to TRBD1 covers 7 bases. V was clipped by 4 bases and J by 10 bases; unmatched bases: 14. This CDR3 region has 15 residues. The V gene's germline CDR1 is SGHNT and CDR2 YYREEE (reference sequence). The CDR3 spells CASSKDPSTGNEQFF. DNA of the CDR3: TGTGCCAGCAGCAAGGACCCGTCGACAGGGAACGAGCAGTTCTTC.

The chain employs TRBV5-5 and TRBJ1-2; possible D gene TRBD1, 6 bases. Trimming removed 2 bases at V and 3 bases at J, with 17 bases between. Germline CDR1 is SGHKS and CDR2 is YYEKEE (reference sequence). The CDR3 extends over 16 amino acids. DNA for the CDR3: TGTGCCAGCAGCTTAAGAGCCCGGGGGGCGGACTATGGCTACACCTTC. It yields the protein CASSLRARGADYGYTF.

The chain uses TRBV27 and TRBJ2-1; D remains ambiguous. This CDR3 contains 16 residues. The germline V and J ends were trimmed by 5 bases and 6 bases, with 20 bases remaining between them. CDR1 MNHEY and CDR2 SMNVEV come from the germline V gene (reference sequence). CDR3 loop: CASSLPGSPYSNEQFF. In DNA, the CDR3 is TGTGCCAGCAGTCTCCCCGGGTCACCTTATTCCAATGAGCAGTTCTTC.

This chain joins TRBV11-2 and TRBJ1-2; D remains unclear. The germline V gene encodes CDR1 SGHAT and CDR2 FQNNGV. The CDR3 covers 11 residues. The V gene lost 5 bases and the J gene lost 2 bases, with 3 bases spanning the gap. CDR3 protein: CASSQNYGYTF. The CDR3, as DNA: TGTGCCAGCAGCCAAAACTATGGCTACACCTTC.

V and J are TRBV5-6 and TRBJ2-7; possibly TRBD1 for D (6 bases). Germline-derived CDR1 and CDR2 are SGHDT and YYEEEE. This CDR3 has 14 residues. V was clipped by 3 bases and J by 0 bases, with 10 bases between them. The CDR3 sequence: CASSSEQGSYEQYF. The CDR3 DNA is TGTGCCAGCAGCTCCGAACAGGGCTCCTACGAGCAGTACTTC.

The chain uses TRBV7-8 and TRBJ2-7; TRBD2 aligns across 7 bases. V dropped 4 bases and J dropped 3; count of bases not matched to a gene: 15. Germline V CDR1 and CDR2: SGHVS, FQNEAQ. The CDR3 spans 17 residues. The CDR3 here is CASSSGPGGGAVYEQYF. The DNA of the CDR3 is TGTGCCAGCAGCTCCGGTCCGGGCGGGGGAGCAGTCTACGAGCAGTACTTC.

CDR3 region: CSVLETSSGNTIYF. The CDR3 DNA reads as TGCAGCGTTCTAGAGACGAGCTCTGGAAACACCATATATTTT. The chain couples TRBV29-1 to TRBJ1-3; unclear D gene. Germline assignment: CDR1 SQVTM and CDR2 ANQGSEA. The CDR3 totals 14 residues. Between the trimmed V and J ends, which lost 5 bases and 0 bases, there was a span of 11 bases.

The rearrangement joins TRBV5-1 to TRBJ2-1; 7 bases map to TRBD2. This CDR3 comprises 15 residues. Germline CDR1 reads SGHRS; CDR2 reads YFSETQ. With 0 bases clipped from V and 7 bases from J, the junction kept 7 bases outside the gene matches. The CDR3 loop is CASSLGTSPGNEQFF. In nucleotides, the CDR3 is TGCGCCAGCAGCTTGGGGACTAGTCCGGGAAATGAGCAGTTCTTC.

This chain joins TRBV7-8 and TRBJ1-1; D gene uncertain. Germline CDR1 SGHVS, CDR2 FQNEAQ. V was trimmed by 6 bases and J by 3 bases, leaving 14 bases between them. The CDR3 spans 14 residues. The CDR3 nucleotides are TGTGCCAGCAGTCGGGGAGAAGGGTACACTGAAGCTTTCTTT. As protein: CASSRGEGYTEAFF.

This clone was recorded once. This chain connects TRBV30 to TRBJ2-7, with D tentatively TRBD1 (6 bases). CDR1 is GTSNPN and CDR2 is SVGIG in the germline V gene (reference sequence). V lost 5 bases, J lost 7 bases, and 21 bases lay in between. The CDR3 totals 14 residues. CDR3 amino acids: CAWEPGTPAAEQYF. CDR3 DNA: TGTGCCTGGGAGCCAGGGACACCCGCAGCGGAGCAGTACTTC. The complete variable domain, with remaining parts taken from reference TRBV30 and TRBJ2-7, reads SQTIHQWPATLVQPVGSPLSLECTVEGTSNPNLYWYRQAAGRGLQLLFYSVGIGQISSEVPQNLSASRPQDRQFILSSKKLLLSDSGFYLCAWEPGTPAAEQYFGPGTRLTVT.

The chain joins TRBV5-1 to TRBJ1-1; weak D call: TRBD1 (6 bases). Looked up from germline, CDR1 is SGHRS and CDR2 is YFSETQ. This CDR3 has 15 amino acids. Deletions cut 4 bases from V and 8 bases from J, with 21 bases between. The CDR3 is CASSHLSGTSSEAFF. The CDR3 nucleotides read TGCGCCAGCAGCCACCTGTCCGGGACATCTTCCGAAGCTTTCTTT.